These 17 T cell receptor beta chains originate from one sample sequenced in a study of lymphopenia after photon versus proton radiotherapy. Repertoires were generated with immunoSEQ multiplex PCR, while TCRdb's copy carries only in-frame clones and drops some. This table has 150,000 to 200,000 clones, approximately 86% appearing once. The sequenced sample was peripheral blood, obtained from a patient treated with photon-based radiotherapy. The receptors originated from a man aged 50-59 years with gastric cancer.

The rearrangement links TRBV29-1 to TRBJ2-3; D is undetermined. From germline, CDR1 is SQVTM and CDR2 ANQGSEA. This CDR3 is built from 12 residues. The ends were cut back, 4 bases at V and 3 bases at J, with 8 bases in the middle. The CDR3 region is CSVASFTDTQYF. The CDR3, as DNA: TGCAGCGTTGCCAGTTTTACAGATACGCAGTATTTT.

In nucleotides, the CDR3 is TGTGCCAGCAGTGAATATAGGAGGGTTGAGCAGTTCTTC. The encoded protein is CASSEYRRVEQFF. The rearrangement joins TRBV25-1 to TRBJ2-1, with D maybe TRBD2 (6 bases). Looked up from germline, CDR1 is MGHDK and CDR2 is SYGVNS. This CDR3 is 13 amino acids long. Trimming left V 0 bases short and J 9 bases short, with 9 bases between.

In DNA, the CDR3 is TGTGCCAGCAGGGGACAGGGGGTCTACGAGCAGTACTTC. It yields the protein CASRGQGVYEQYF. The chain uses TRBV2 and TRBJ2-7; TRBD1 matches at 11 bases. The junction had 1 base not matched to a gene; V was cut back by 6 bases and J by 3 bases. Germline CDR1 is SNHLY and CDR2 is FYNNEI. CDR3 length equals 13 residues.

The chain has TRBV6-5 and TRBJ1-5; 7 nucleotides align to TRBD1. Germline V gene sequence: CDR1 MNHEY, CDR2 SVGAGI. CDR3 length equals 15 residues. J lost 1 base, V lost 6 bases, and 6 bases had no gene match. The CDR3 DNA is TGTGCCAGCAGCGACAGGGAGGGGAGCAATCAGCCCCAGCATTTT. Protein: CASSDREGSNQPQHF.

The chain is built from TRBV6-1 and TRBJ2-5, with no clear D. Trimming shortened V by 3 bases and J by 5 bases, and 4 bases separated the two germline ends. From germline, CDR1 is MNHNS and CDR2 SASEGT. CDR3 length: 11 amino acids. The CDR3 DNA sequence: TGTGCCAGCAGTGACTGGGAGACCCAGTACTTC. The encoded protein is CASSDWETQYF.

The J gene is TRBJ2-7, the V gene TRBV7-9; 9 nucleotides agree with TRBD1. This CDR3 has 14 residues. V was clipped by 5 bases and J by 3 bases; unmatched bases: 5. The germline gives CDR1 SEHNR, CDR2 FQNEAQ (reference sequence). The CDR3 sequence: CASSQGQGSYEQYF. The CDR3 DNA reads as TGTGCCAGCAGCCAGGGACAGGGTAGCTACGAGCAGTACTTC.

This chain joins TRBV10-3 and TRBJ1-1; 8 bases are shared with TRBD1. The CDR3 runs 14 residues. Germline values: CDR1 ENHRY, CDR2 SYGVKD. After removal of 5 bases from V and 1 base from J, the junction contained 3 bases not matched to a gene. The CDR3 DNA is TGTGCCATCAGTCAGACAGGGGCGAACACTGAAGCTTTCTTT. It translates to CAISQTGANTEAFF.

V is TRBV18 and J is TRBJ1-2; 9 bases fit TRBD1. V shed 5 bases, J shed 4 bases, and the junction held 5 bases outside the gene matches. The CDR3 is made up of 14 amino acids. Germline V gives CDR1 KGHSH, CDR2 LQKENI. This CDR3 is CASSAGQGIYGYTF. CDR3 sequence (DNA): TGTGCCAGCTCAGCCGGACAGGGGATCTATGGCTACACCTTC.

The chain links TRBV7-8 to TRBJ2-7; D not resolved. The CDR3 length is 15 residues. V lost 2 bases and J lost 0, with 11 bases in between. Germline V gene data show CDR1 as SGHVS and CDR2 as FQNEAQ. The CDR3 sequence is CASSLPVGISYEQYF. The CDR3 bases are TGTGCCAGCAGCTTACCGGTAGGGATCTCCTACGAGCAGTACTTC.

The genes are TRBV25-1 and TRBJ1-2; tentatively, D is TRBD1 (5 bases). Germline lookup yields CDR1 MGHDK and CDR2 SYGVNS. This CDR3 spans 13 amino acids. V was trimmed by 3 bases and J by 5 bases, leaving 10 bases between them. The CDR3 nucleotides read TGTGCCAGCAGTGAGCGGGGCTCATATGGCTACACCTTC. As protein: CASSERGSYGYTF.

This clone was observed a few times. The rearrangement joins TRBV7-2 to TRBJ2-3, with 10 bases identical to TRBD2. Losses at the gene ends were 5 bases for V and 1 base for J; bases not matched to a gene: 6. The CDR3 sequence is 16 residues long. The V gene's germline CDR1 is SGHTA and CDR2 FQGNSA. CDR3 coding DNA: TGTGCCAGCAGCGCACACGGACTAGCGGGCACAGATACGCAGTATTTT. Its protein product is CASSAHGLAGTDTQYF.

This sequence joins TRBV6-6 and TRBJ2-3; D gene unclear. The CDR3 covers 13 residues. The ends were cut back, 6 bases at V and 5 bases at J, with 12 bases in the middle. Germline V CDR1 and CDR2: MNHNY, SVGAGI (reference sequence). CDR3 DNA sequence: TGTGCCAGCAGAAAGGACGGGCAAGATACGCAGTATTTT. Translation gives CASRKDGQDTQYF.

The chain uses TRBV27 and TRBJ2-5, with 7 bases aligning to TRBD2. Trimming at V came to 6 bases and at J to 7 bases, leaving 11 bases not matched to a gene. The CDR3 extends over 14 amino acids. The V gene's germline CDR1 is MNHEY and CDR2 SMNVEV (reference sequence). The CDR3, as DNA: TGTGCCAGCAGCGATGACAGCGGGGTTGGGACCCAGTACTTC. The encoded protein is CASSDDSGVGTQYF.

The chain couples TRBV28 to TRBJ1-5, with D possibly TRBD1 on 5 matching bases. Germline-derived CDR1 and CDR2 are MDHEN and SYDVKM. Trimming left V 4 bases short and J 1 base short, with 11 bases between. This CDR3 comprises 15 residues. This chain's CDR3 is CASSSIRGSNQPQHF. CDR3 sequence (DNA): TGTGCCAGCAGTTCCATCCGGGGGAGCAATCAGCCCCAGCATTTT.

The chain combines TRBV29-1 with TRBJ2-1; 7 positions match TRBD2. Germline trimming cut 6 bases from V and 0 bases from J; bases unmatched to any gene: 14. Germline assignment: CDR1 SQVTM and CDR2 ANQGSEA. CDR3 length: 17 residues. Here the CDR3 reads CSVTGEAGRSSYNEQFF. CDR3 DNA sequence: TGCAGCGTCACTGGGGAAGCGGGGAGGAGCTCCTACAATGAGCAGTTCTTC.

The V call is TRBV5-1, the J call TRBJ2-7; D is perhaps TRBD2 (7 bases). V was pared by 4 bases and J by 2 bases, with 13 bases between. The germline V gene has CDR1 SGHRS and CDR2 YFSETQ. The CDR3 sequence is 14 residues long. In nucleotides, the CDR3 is TGCGCCAGCAGCGGGGGGGACACCCCCTACGAGCAGTACTTC. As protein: CASSGGDTPYEQYF.

The CDR3 bases are TGTGCCAGTAGTCGGGGACAGGGGGCTGTCGGGGAGCTGTTTTTT. It specifies CASSRGQGAVGELFF. This chain joins TRBV19 and TRBJ2-2; 12 bases fit TRBD1. V trimming: 5 bases; J trimming: 7 bases; junction bases outside the gene matches: 5. This CDR3 spans 15 amino acids. CDR1 is LNHDA, CDR2 SQIVND, per germline (reference sequence).